This T cell receptor (beta chain) emerged from a study of cytomegalovirus exposure and HLA in healthy donors. Study outcomes and limitations: Using the classifier, cytomegalovirus status was reportedly diagnosed with high specificity and sensitivity. Listed as cytomegalovirus-associated were 150 to 200 TCR beta chains.

Deletions cut 5 bases from V and 4 bases from J, with 17 bases between. The CDR3 sequence is 15 residues long. The V gene's germline CDR1 is LNHDA and CDR2 SQIVND (reference sequence). The PCR made use of 60 Vbeta and 13 Jbeta primers. Profiling relied on immunoSEQ multiplex PCR, and the TCRdb table lists in-frame clones only, not all of them. The sample includes about 250,000 clones, roughly 70% of them seen just once. Comments on this clone: Antigen specificity is unknown.

The TCR originated in a female donor in good health and CMV-seronegative. This chain uses TRBV19 with TRBJ1-2, with D maybe TRBD1 (5 bases). Material: PBMCs. DNA for the CDR3: TGTGCCAGTAGTCCGTGGGGGGGAACAATCTATGGCTACACCTTC. Translation: CASSPWGGTIYGYTF. The full variable domain, rest sourced from reference TRBV19 and TRBJ1-2, is DGGITQSPKYLFRKEGQNVTLSCEQNLNHDAMYWYRQDPGQGLRLIYYSQIVNDFQKGDIAEGYSVSREKKESFPLTVTSAQKNPTAFYLCASSPWGGTIYGYTFGSGTRLTVV.